Shown below are 8 T cell receptor beta chains from a single sample sequenced in a study of blood T cells in healthy people across ages. Alongside a J-beta primer mix, a sample-barcoded 5' primer served in a second PCR lasting 7 to 11 cycles. TCRdb reprocessed the 5' RACE reads via MiXCR and lists one record per CDR3 protein. The sample contains over 600,000 distinct CDR3 sequences, roughly two fifths of which appear only once. Sequenced: blood. All receptors derive from an older man in good health.

About this clonotype itself: At one end the junction does not follow the germline gene, possibly because of a read error. This chain joins TRBV5-1 and TRBJ1-2, with 7 bases matching TRBD1. Germline assignment: CDR1 SGHRS and CDR2 YFSETQ. The CDR3 sequence is 15 residues long. The CDR3 sequence is CASGLETGINYGYTF. For the CDR3, the DNA is TGCGCCAGCGGCTTGGAGACAGGGATTAACTATGGCTACACCTTC.

The J gene is TRBJ1-2, the V gene TRBV4-1; D may be TRBD1 (5 bases). The CDR3 sequence is 14 residues long. V lost 2 bases, J lost 0 bases, and 7 bases lay in between. In germline, CDR1 is MGHRA, CDR2 YSYEKL. CDR3 bases: TGCGCCAGCAGCCAAACACAGGCTAACTATGGCTACACCTTC. It specifies CASSQTQANYGYTF.

This clonotype was seen more than once but under ten times. The chain combines TRBV6-2 or TRBV6-3 with TRBJ2-7, with D possibly called TRBD1 or TRBD2 (5 bases each). Germline values: CDR1 MNHEY, CDR2 SVGEGT. V was pared by 7 bases and J by 7 bases, with 14 bases between. The CDR3 is made up of 12 amino acids. The CDR3 DNA follows: TGTGCCAGCAAACCTGGGGGAAGTGAGCAGTACTTC. This translates into CASKPGGSEQYF.

The sample holds a few counts of this clonotype. This chain connects TRBV28 to TRBJ2-1; 7 nucleotides align to TRBD1. Germline values: CDR1 MDHEN, CDR2 SYDVKM. The CDR3 length is 14 residues. V shed 4 bases, J shed 5 bases, and the junction held 5 bases outside the gene matches. In DNA, the CDR3 is TGTGCCAGCAGTTCGCGACAGGGACACAATGAGCAGTTCTTC. Its protein product is CASSSRQGHNEQFF.

The V gene is TRBV4-3, the J gene TRBJ2-3; D is undetermined. The CDR3 has 14 amino acids. Germline V gene lookup returns CDR1 LGHNA and CDR2 YSLEER. Trimming took 0 bases from V and 3 from J, leaving 7 bases between them. The CDR3 bases are TGCGCCAGCAGCCAAGAATACAGAACAGATACGCAGTATTTT. Translating it yields CASSQEYRTDTQYF.

This clonotype was seen more than once but under ten times. V and J are TRBV20-1 and TRBJ1-2; the D is unclear. The CDR3 sequence is 14 residues long. CDR1 and CDR2 from the germline V gene are DFQATT and SNEGSKA (reference sequence). V was shortened by 6 bases and J by 2 bases, with 16 bases between the two germline ends. In DNA form, the CDR3 reads TGCAGTGCCCAGCCTTCAGGCCGAAACTATGGCTACACCTTC. Translated, it gives CSAQPSGRNYGYTF.

The J gene is TRBJ2-3, the V gene TRBV27, with 11 bases fitting TRBD2. J was trimmed by 5 bases and V by 5 bases; bases with no gene match: 9. CDR1 and CDR2 (germline): MNHEY, SMNVEV (reference sequence). This CDR3 region has 16 residues. CDR3 sequence reads: CASSPLLAGAGDTQYF. For the CDR3, the DNA is TGTGCCAGCAGTCCCTTACTAGCGGGAGCAGGAGATACGCAGTATTTT.

The rearrangement links TRBV7-2 to TRBJ2-5; 7 positions agree with TRBD2. The CDR3 has 14 amino acids. Germline CDR1 is SGHTA and CDR2 is FQGNSA. Germline trimming cut 5 bases from V and 13 bases from J; bases unmatched to any gene: 16. CDR3 in DNA: TGTGCCAGCAGCCTTTGGGGGGGTAAAAACATTCGGTACTTC. Its protein product is CASSLWGGKNIRYF. Complete variable domain (other parts from reference TRBV7-2 and TRBJ2-5): GAGVSQSPSNKVTEKGKDVELRCDPISGHTALYWYRQSLGQGLEFLIYFQGNSAPDKSGLPSDRFSAERTGGSVSTLTIQRTQQEDSAVYLCASSLWGGKNIRYFGPGTRLLVL.